The entry below describes one T cell receptor (beta chain). Its target is not known. Generated by immunoSEQ multiplex PCR, the TCRdb table keeps only in-frame clones and is missing some. The sample lists 11,000 to 15,000 clones, 70% to 90% occurring once. V lost 5 bases, J lost 1 base, and 2 bases stayed unmatched. Germline V gene sequence: CDR1 SGHAT, CDR2 FQNNGV. The CDR3 contains 14 residues. The time point: 2014-2015 season, pre-vaccination. The sample belongs to a study of follicular helper T cells after annual influenza vaccination. General study results and limits: Change in circulating plasmablasts correlated with ICOS+CD38+ cTfh clonality change.

This chain joins TRBV11-2 and TRBJ2-1; 7 bases agree with TRBD2. The sequence was obtained from an adult who received the influenza vaccine. The sample here was CXCR5- memory CD4+ T cells sorted from blood, taken on the day of influenza vaccination. CDR3 in amino acids: CASSLGGSYNEQFF. The DNA for the CDR3 is TGTGCCAGCAGCCTCGGGGGGTCCTACAATGAGCAGTTCTTC.